This T cell receptor beta chain stems from a study of blood T cell repertoires in COVID-19. Study overall: There were acute and convalescent COVID-19 samples, and they came from the United States, Italy and Spain. Sources were T cells, B-cell-depleted T cells, or PBMCs; the material itself was cDNA or gDNA.

V lost 1 base to trimming and J lost 6 bases, with 13 bases between them. This CDR3 is built from 15 residues. Germline CDR1 is MNHEY and CDR2 is SVGEGT. Seattle patients were enrolled while actively infected and followed longitudinally. Study processing details: Quantification of nucleated cells was approximated via reference gene primer amplification. Profiling relied on immunoSEQ multiplex PCR, and the TCRdb table lists in-frame clones only, not all of them. V and J calls and clone size are those listed in that table; D and trimming were worked out from the DNA. This repertoire shows some 65,000 clones, 90% found once; its top ten account for under 0.65%.

The clonotype comes from a man in his forties or fifties with COVID-19, enrolled during active disease. The rearrangement uses TRBV6-2 or TRBV6-3 and TRBJ2-1; no reliable D call. The sample consisted of peripheral blood. The CDR3 region is CASSYWSSEVNEQFF. The CDR3 DNA is TGTGCCAGCAGTTACTGGAGTTCTGAGGTCAATGAGCAGTTCTTC.